These 30 T cell receptor beta chains came from one sample sequenced in a study of OX40 agonist ivuxolimab in advanced cancers. Profiled with immunoSEQ multiplex PCR; TCRdb holds only in-frame clones, not every one. The repertoire holds 70,000 to 85,000 clones, with approximately 94% as singletons. The source was CD4+ or CD8+ T cells sorted from blood, collected in a trial of the OX40 agonist ivuxolimab. The source of these receptors is an adult with an advanced solid tumor such as melanoma, head and neck, liver or kidney cancer.

The chain is built from TRBV5-4 and TRBJ1-3, with a possible D match to TRBD1 (5 bases). CDR1 and CDR2 (germline): SGHNT, YYREEE (reference sequence). CDR3 length: 14 amino acids. V lost 5 bases and J lost 4, with 13 bases in between. The CDR3 coding sequence is TGTGCCAGCAGACCGGGGGTCTCGGGAAACACCATATATTTT. This codes for CASRPGVSGNTIYF.

CDR3 protein: CAWKAGLSYNEQFF. CDR3 coding DNA: TGTGCCTGGAAGGCCGGACTGTCCTACAATGAGCAGTTCTTC. The chain combines TRBV30 with TRBJ2-1; perhaps TRBD2 as D (5 bases). V was pared by 4 bases and J by 1 base, with 11 bases between. CDR1 GTSNPN and CDR2 SVGIG come from the germline V gene (reference sequence). The CDR3 runs to 14 residues.

The chain is built from TRBV9 and TRBJ2-3, with D unclear. There are 14 residues in the CDR3. Germline assignment: CDR1 SGDLS and CDR2 YYNGEE. Trimming stripped 1 base from V and 0 bases from J, with 6 bases between. The CDR3 DNA reads TGTGCCAGCAGCGTAATCACTAGCACAGATACGCAGTATTTT. Encoded protein: CASSVITSTDTQYF.

Comment on this clone: The germline gene is not matched at one end of the junction; a read error may be the cause. This chain connects TRBV11-3 to TRBJ2-5, with 13 bases lining up with TRBD2. The CDR3 extends over 16 amino acids. Germline V CDR1 and CDR2: SGHNT, YENEEA. CDR3 in amino acids: CASSSTRLAGGRPPHF. CDR3 DNA: TGTGCCAGCAGCTCCACAAGACTAGCGGGGGGACGACCCCCCCACTTC.

The rearrangement links TRBV7-2 to TRBJ2-2; weak D call: TRBD2 (6 bases). V lost 1 base, J lost 5 bases, and 14 bases lay in between. The CDR3 totals 16 residues. Germline V lookup: CDR1 SGHTA, CDR2 FQGNSA. The CDR3 is CASSLVLASGTGELFF. CDR3 bases: TGTGCCAGCAGCTTAGTTCTAGCGAGCGGGACCGGGGAGCTGTTTTTT.

The genes are TRBV5-1 and TRBJ2-7; 7 bases are shared with TRBD1. The CDR3 contains 13 residues. V trimming: 5 bases; J trimming: 4 bases; junction bases outside the gene matches: 6. The germline V gene has CDR1 SGHRS and CDR2 YFSETQ. CDR3 sequence (DNA): TGCGCCAGCAGGAAGAGGGACAGTTACGAGCAGTACTTC. Translated: CASRKRDSYEQYF.

CDR3 bases: TGTGCCAGCAGTGAGGGGGACGAGCAGTACTTC. This gives the protein CASSEGDEQYF. The V call is TRBV6-1, the J call TRBJ2-7; D may match TRBD1 or TRBD2 (5 bases each). The germline V gene encodes CDR1 MNHNS and CDR2 SASEGT. V lost 3 bases and J lost 5, with 5 bases in between. The CDR3 spans 11 residues.

The chain uses TRBV28 and TRBJ2-7; TRBD1 matches 10 bases. The CDR3 extends over 14 amino acids. Looked up from germline, CDR1 is MDHEN and CDR2 is SYDVKM. V gave up 7 bases and J gave up 7 bases; unmatched junction bases: 10. The CDR3 DNA reads as TGTGCCAGCACCCTATCAAGACAGGGGGCAGAGCAGTACTTC. Translating it yields CASTLSRQGAEQYF.

This clone appeared a single time. The rearrangement joins TRBV2 to TRBJ2-1; no firm D call. CDR1 and CDR2 from the germline V gene are SNHLY and FYNNEI. The CDR3 length is 13 residues. The V and J ends lost 9 bases and 7 bases respectively, with 16 bases between them. The CDR3 sequence is CASQPNQANEQFF. CDR3 nucleotides: TGTGCCAGTCAACCCAACCAAGCGAATGAGCAGTTCTTC.

This chain uses TRBV7-2 with TRBJ2-2, with 13 bases matching TRBD2. The ends lost 6 bases at V and 3 bases at J; junction bases unmatched: 4. This CDR3 spans 16 amino acids. The germline V gene encodes CDR1 SGHTA and CDR2 FQGNSA. The CDR3 DNA reads as TGTGCCAGCAGGACTAGCGGGAGGTTCGACACCGGGGAGCTGTTTTTT. It encodes CASRTSGRFDTGELFF.

The chain is built from TRBV28 and TRBJ2-7, with 9 bases that match TRBD2. V was pared by 7 bases and J by 3 bases, with 10 bases of the junction left unmatched. This CDR3 region has 15 residues. Per germline, CDR1 MDHEN and CDR2 SYDVKM. The CDR3 loop reads CASNLSGRPDYEQYF. As DNA, the CDR3 is TGTGCCAGCAACCTTAGCGGGAGACCTGACTACGAGCAGTACTTC.

The rearrangement uses TRBV21-1 and TRBJ2-1; the table's D call TRBD2 went unverified against the DNA. TRBV21-1 is assigned pseudogene status. The CDR3 consists of 14 residues. The CDR3 nucleotides are TGTGCCAGCAGCAAAGTGGGTAGCGACAATGAGCAGTTCTTC. Its protein is CASSKVGSDNEQFF.

The chain recombines TRBV12-5 with TRBJ2-5; D gene ambiguous. V shed 1 base and J shed 3 bases, with 0 bases lying between them. The CDR3 runs 11 residues. Germline V gene sequence: CDR1 LGHNT, CDR2 FRNRAP. The CDR3 loop reads CASGLEETQYF. The DNA for the CDR3 is TGTGCTAGTGGTTTGGAAGAGACCCAGTACTTC. Complete variable domain (other parts from reference TRBV12-5 and TRBJ2-5): DARVTQTPRHKVTEMGQEVTMRCQPILGHNTVFWYRQTMMQGLELLAYFRNRAPLDDSGMPKDRFSAEMPDATLATLKIQPSEPRDSAVYFCASGLEETQYFGPGTRLLVL.

The J gene is TRBJ1-1, the V gene TRBV6-1; possibly TRBD1 for D (5 bases). CDR3 length: 13 amino acids. CDR1 MNHNS and CDR2 SASEGT come from the germline V gene. V dropped 8 bases and J dropped 5 bases, with 15 bases sitting between them. The CDR3 nucleotides are TGTGCCAGCCAAAGGACCGGGGGAACTGAAGCTTTCTTT. Encoded protein: CASQRTGGTEAFF.

The J gene is TRBJ1-6, the V gene TRBV28; unclear D gene. V dropped 1 base and J dropped 7 bases, with 23 bases sitting between them. Looked up from germline, CDR1 is MDHEN and CDR2 is SYDVKM. The CDR3 runs 19 residues. The CDR3 nucleotides are TGTGCCAGCAGTTTATTGTTATTGAGAGGTGGCAACGGGAATTCACCCCTCCACTTT. Amino acids: CASSLLLLRGGNGNSPLHF.

J is TRBJ1-6 and V is TRBV30, with D uncertain. This CDR3 is built from 14 residues. Trimming removed 0 bases from V and 5 bases from J, with 8 bases in between. Germline V gene data show CDR1 as GTSNPN and CDR2 as SVGIG (reference sequence). For the CDR3, the DNA is TGTGCCTGGAGTGTCCGGACGGATAATTCACCCCTCCACTTT. Translated, it gives CAWSVRTDNSPLHF.

The chain joins TRBV5-1 to TRBJ2-2; D might be TRBD1 (5 bases). Trimming shortened V by 4 bases and J by 6 bases, and 10 bases separated the two germline ends. The CDR3 extends over 13 amino acids. Germline CDR1 reads SGHRS; CDR2 reads YFSETQ. This chain's CDR3 is CASSLQGSGELFF. DNA for the CDR3: TGCGCCAGCAGCCTTCAGGGATCCGGGGAGCTGTTTTTT.

The genes are TRBV11-3 and TRBJ2-3; unclear D gene. Germline CDR1 and CDR2: SGHNT and YENEEA. This CDR3 comprises 14 residues. V lost 5 bases and J 1 base, leaving 10 bases between the germline ends. Here the CDR3 DNA reads TGTGCCAGCAGCCTTAGGTTGGGCACAGATACGCAGTATTTT. Translating gives CASSLRLGTDTQYF.

The rearrangement uses TRBV18 and TRBJ2-1; 8 bases fit TRBD1. Germline assignment: CDR1 KGHSH and CDR2 LQKENI. The CDR3 runs to 14 residues. The V segment lost 5 bases and the J segment 0 bases; nucleotides outside the gene matches: 0. CDR3: CASSGQGSYNEQFF. DNA for the CDR3: TGTGCCAGCTCAGGACAGGGCTCCTACAATGAGCAGTTCTTC. The variable domain in full, with the rest retrieved from reference TRBV18 and TRBJ2-1, is NAGVMQNPRHLVRRRGQEARLRCSPMKGHSHVYWYRQLPEEGLKFMVYLQKENIIDESGMPKERFSAEFPKEGPSILRIQQVVRGDSAAYFCASSGQGSYNEQFFGPGTRLTVL.

This chain connects TRBV19 to TRBJ1-4; D unresolved. V shed 0 bases and J shed 8 bases, with 16 bases lying between them. Germline CDR1 is LNHDA and CDR2 is SQIVND (reference sequence). This CDR3 is built from 16 residues. CDR3 in amino acids: CASSIDLRTVGEKLFF. For the CDR3, the DNA is TGTGCCAGTAGTATAGATCTCCGGACGGTGGGCGAAAAACTGTTTTTT.

The genes are TRBV5-5 and TRBJ1-3, with D maybe TRBD1 (5 bases). With 1 base removed from V and 0 bases from J, the gap between germline ends came to 8 bases. The CDR3 length is 15 residues. Germline assignment: CDR1 SGHKS and CDR2 YYEKEE (reference sequence). The CDR3 sequence is CASSLLGTSGNTIYF. The CDR3 DNA sequence: TGTGCCAGCAGCTTGTTGGGGACCTCTGGAAACACCATATATTTT. The variable domain in full, completed from reference TRBV5-5 and TRBJ1-3, reads DAGVTQSPTHLIKTRGQQVTLRCSPISGHKSVSWYQQVLGQGPQFIFQYYEKEERGRGNFPDRFSARQFPNYSSELNVNALLLGDSALYLCASSLLGTSGNTIYFGEGSWLTVV.

This chain uses TRBV5-1 with TRBJ2-7; D unresolved. This CDR3 has 12 amino acids. CDR1 and CDR2 (germline): SGHRS, YFSETQ. Trimming left V 4 bases short and J 3 bases short, with 8 bases between. The CDR3: CASSPADYEQYF. The CDR3 DNA is TGCGCCAGCAGCCCGGCAGACTACGAGCAGTACTTC.

The genes are TRBV7-9 and TRBJ1-3, with 7 positions matching TRBD1. The trim removed 5 bases at V and 2 bases at J, leaving 6 bases unmatched. The CDR3 sequence is 15 residues long. The germline gives CDR1 SEHNR, CDR2 FQNEAQ (reference sequence). CDR3 loop: CASSPDRATGNTIYF. In DNA form, the CDR3 reads TGTGCCAGCAGCCCCGACAGGGCCACTGGAAACACCATATATTTT.

The chain recombines TRBV11-2 with TRBJ1-3; D unresolved. The CDR3 is made up of 16 amino acids. Per germline, CDR1 SGHAT and CDR2 FQNNGV. V was pared by 0 bases and J by 5 bases, with 14 bases between. The CDR3, as DNA: TGTGCCAGCAGCTTAGATCGTCGCGGAACCCGAAACACCATATATTTT. Translated, it gives CASSLDRRGTRNTIYF.

J is TRBJ1-4 and V is TRBV28; D not resolved. CDR1 and CDR2 (germline): MDHEN, SYDVKM. CDR3 length: 14 residues. V was pared by 3 bases and J by 3 bases, with 8 bases between. CDR3: CASSFGGANEKLFF. CDR3 bases: TGTGCCAGCAGTTTTGGTGGAGCTAATGAAAAACTGTTTTTT.

The J gene is TRBJ1-6, the V gene TRBV4-1; possibly TRBD1 for D (6 bases). The CDR3 covers 15 residues. The germline V gene has CDR1 MGHRA and CDR2 YSYEKL. Trimming took 2 bases from V and 10 from J, leaving 15 bases between them. For the CDR3, the DNA is TGCGCCAGCAGCCAATATACCACAGGGAACTCACCCCTCCACTTT. Encoded protein: CASSQYTTGNSPLHF.

The chain carries TRBV5-4 and TRBJ2-5, with D unclear. This CDR3 spans 13 amino acids. Germline V gene data show CDR1 as SGHNT and CDR2 as YYREEE (reference sequence). Between the trimmed V and J ends, which lost 1 base and 7 bases, there was a span of 11 bases. The DNA for the CDR3 is TGTGCCAGCAGCTTGTGGGCCGGCGGGACCCAGTACTTC. Translating it yields CASSLWAGGTQYF.

This chain joins TRBV29-1 and TRBJ1-1; D remains unclear. Trimming removed 4 bases at V and 1 base at J, with 7 bases between. This CDR3 contains 12 residues. The germline V gene encodes CDR1 SQVTM and CDR2 ANQGSEA. CDR3 bases: TGCAGCGTTGCCCACAAGAACACTGAAGCTTTCTTT. This encodes CSVAHKNTEAFF.

The chain is built from TRBV30 and TRBJ1-6, with D perhaps TRBD1 (6 bases). Germline CDR1 reads GTSNPN; CDR2 reads SVGIG (reference sequence). The CDR3 length is 13 residues. Deletions cut 3 bases from V and 9 bases from J, with 12 bases between. The CDR3 bases are TGTGCCTGGAGACAGGGAGGTGGTTCACCCCTCCACTTT. The encoded protein is CAWRQGGGSPLHF.

Of note for this clone: This sample includes further DNA sequences coding for the same CDR3. CDR3 protein: CASSPPTGFYNEQFF. The DNA for the CDR3 is TGTGCCAGCAGTCCACCGACAGGGTTCTACAATGAGCAGTTCTTC. The rearrangement uses TRBV27 and TRBJ2-1; 7 bases map to TRBD1. Germline V CDR1 and CDR2: MNHEY, SMNVEV (reference sequence). This CDR3 contains 15 residues. Germline trimming cut 5 bases from V and 3 bases from J; bases unmatched to any gene: 7.